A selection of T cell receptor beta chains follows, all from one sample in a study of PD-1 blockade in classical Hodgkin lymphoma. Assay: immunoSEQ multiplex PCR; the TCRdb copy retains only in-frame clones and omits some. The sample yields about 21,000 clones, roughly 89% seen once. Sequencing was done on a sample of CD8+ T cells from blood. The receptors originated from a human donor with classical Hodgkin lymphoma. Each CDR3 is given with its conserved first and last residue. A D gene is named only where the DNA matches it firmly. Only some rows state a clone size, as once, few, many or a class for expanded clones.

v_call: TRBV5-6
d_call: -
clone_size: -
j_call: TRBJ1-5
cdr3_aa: CASSLARASNQPQHF
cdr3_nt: TGTGCCAGCAGCTTGGCCCGGGCTAGCAATCAGCCCCAGCATTTT

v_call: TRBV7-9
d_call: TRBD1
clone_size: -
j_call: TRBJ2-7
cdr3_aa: CASSHPGQNYEQYF
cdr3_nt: TGTGCCAGCAGCCACCCGGGACAGAACTACGAGCAGTACTTC

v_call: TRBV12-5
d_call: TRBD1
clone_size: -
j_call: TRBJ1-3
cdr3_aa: CASGRTGTTGNTIYF
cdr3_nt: TGTGCTAGTGGGCGGACAGGCACTACTGGAAACACCATATATTTT

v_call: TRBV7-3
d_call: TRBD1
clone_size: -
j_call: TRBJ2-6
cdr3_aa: CASSLRTGALSGANVLTF
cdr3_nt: TGTGCCAGCAGCTTAAGGACAGGGGCCCTCTCTGGGGCCAACGTCCTGACTTTC

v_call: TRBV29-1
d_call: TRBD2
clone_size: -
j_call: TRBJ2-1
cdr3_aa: CSAVGGSLSYNEQFF
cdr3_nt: TGCAGCGCCGTGGGCGGGAGTCTCTCCTACAATGAGCAGTTCTTC

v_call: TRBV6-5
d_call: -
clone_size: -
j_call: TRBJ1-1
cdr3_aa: CASSYSRANTEAFF
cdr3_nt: TGTGCCAGCAGTTACTCCAGGGCGAACACTGAAGCTTTCTTT

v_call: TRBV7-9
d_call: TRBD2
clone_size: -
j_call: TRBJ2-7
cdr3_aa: CASSRERERKYF
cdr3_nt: TGTGCCAGCAGCCGAGAGCGGGAGAGGAAGTACTTC

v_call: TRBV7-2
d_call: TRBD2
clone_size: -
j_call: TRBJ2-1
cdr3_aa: CASSLRWGTSGIYNEQFF
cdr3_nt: TGTGCCAGCAGCTTACGGTGGGGGACTAGCGGGATATACAATGAGCAGTTCTTC

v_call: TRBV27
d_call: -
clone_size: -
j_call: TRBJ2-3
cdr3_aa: CASSLKVGILRGKGARAGTDTQYF
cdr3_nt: TGTGCCAGCAGTTTAAAGGTTGGGATCCTTCGGGGGAAAGGAGCACGTGCTGGCACAGATACGCAGTATTTT

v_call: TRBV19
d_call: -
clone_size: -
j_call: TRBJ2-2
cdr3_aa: CASSIRGRELFF
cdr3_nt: TGTGCCAGTAGTATCCGCGGCCGGGAGCTGTTTTTT

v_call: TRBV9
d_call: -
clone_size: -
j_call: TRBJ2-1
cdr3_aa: CASSVFSEPYNEQFF
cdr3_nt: TGTGCCAGCAGCGTATTTAGCGAACCCTACAATGAGCAGTTCTTC

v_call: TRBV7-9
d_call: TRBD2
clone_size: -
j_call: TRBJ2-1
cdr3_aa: CASSPASGRAGEQFF
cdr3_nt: TGTGCCAGCAGCCCCGCCAGCGGGAGGGCCGGTGAGCAGTTCTTC

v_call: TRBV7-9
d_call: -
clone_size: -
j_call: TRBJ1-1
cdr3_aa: CASSLVVIVTEAFF
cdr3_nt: TGTGCCAGCAGCTTAGTGGTGATTGTGACTGAAGCTTTCTTT

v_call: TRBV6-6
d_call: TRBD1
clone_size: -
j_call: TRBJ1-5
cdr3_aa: CASSGTGNQPQHF
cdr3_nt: TGTGCCAGCAGTGGGACAGGCAATCAGCCCCAGCATTTT

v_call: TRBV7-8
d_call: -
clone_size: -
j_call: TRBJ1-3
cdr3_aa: CASSERDFYSGNTIYF
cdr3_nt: TGTGCCAGCAGCGAGCGGGACTTCTACTCTGGAAACACCATATATTTT

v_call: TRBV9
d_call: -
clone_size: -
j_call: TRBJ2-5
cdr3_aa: CASSSPYQETQYF
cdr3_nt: TGTGCCAGCAGCAGTCCATACCAAGAGACCCAGTACTTC

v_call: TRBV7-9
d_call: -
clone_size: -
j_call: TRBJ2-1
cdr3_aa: CASTEGPYNEQFF
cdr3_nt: TGTGCCAGCACGGAAGGGCCCTACAATGAGCAGTTCTTC

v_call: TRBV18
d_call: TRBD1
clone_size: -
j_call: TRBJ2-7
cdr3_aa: CASLGTAGYEQYF
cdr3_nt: TGTGCCAGCTTAGGGACAGCAGGCTACGAGCAGTACTTC

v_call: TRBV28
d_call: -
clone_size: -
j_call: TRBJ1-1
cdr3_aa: CASQEIRGNTEAFF
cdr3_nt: TGTGCCAGCCAGGAGATCAGGGGAAACACTGAAGCTTTCTTT

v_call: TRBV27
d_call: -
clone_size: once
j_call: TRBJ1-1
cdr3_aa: CASSFNQGSEAFF
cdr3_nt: TGTGCCAGCAGTTTTAATCAGGGCTCTGAAGCTTTCTTT

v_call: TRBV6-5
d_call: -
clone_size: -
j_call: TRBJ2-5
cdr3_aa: CASSFSVGETQYF
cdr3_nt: TGTGCCAGCAGTTTTTCCGTGGGGGAGACCCAGTACTTC

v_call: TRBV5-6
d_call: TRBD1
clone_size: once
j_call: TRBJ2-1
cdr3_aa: CASSLWTGLGGEQFF
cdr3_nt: TGTGCCAGCAGCCTTTGGACAGGGTTAGGCGGTGAGCAGTTCTTC

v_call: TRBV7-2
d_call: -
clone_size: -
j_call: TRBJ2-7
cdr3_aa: CASSRDTDYEQYF
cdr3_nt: TGTGCCAGCAGCAGGGACACCGACTACGAGCAGTACTTC

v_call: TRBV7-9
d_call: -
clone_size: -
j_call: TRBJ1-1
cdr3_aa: CASSVTGLMNTEAFF
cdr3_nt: TGTGCCAGCAGCGTAACAGGGTTGATGAACACTGAAGCTTTCTTT

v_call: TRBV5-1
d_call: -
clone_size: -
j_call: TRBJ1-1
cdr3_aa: CASSLVGEYTEAFF
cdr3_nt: TGCGCCAGCAGCTTGGTCGGGGAGTATACTGAAGCTTTCTTT

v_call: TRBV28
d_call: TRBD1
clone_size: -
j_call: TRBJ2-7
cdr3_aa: CASRPRTGSIYEQYF
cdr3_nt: TGTGCCAGCAGACCCCGGACAGGGAGCATCTACGAGCAGTACTTC